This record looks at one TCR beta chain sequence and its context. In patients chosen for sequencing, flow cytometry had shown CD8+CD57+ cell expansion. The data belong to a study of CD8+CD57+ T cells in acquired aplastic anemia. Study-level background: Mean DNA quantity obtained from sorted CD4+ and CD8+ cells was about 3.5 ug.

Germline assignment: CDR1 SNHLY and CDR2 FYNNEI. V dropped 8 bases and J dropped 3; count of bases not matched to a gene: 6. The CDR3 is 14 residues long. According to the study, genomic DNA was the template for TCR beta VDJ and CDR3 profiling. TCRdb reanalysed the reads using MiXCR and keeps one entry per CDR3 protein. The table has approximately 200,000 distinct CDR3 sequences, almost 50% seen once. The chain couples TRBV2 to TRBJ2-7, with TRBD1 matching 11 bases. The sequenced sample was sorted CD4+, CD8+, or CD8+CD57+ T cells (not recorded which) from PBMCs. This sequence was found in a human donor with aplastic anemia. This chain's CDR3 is CASGGGTGGYEQYF. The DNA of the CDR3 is TGTGCCAGCGGGGGCGGGACAGGGGGCTACGAGCAGTACTTC.